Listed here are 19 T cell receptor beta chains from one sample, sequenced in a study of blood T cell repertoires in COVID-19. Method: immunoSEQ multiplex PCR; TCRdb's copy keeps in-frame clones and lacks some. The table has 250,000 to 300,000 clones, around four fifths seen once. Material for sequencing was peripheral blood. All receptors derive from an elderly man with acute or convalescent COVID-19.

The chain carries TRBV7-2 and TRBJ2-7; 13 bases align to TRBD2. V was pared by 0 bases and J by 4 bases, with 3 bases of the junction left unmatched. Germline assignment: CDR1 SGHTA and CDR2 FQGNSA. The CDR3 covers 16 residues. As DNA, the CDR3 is TGTGCCAGCAGCTTAGCTTCGACTAGCGGGAGGTACGAGCAGTACTTC. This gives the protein CASSLASTSGRYEQYF.

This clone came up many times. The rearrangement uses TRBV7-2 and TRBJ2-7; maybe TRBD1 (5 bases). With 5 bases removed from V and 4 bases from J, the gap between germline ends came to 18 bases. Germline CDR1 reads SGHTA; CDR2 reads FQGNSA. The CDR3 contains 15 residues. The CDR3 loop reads CASSLTGSPGYEQYF. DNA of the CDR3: TGTGCCAGCAGCCTCACCGGCTCACCAGGGTACGAGCAGTACTTC.

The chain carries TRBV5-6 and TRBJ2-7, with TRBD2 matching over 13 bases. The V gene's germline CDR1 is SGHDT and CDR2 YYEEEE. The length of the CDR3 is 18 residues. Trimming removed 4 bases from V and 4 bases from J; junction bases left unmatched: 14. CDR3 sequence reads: CASSAPHPTSGGAYEQYF. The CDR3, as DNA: TGTGCCAGCAGCGCACCACATCCTACTAGCGGGGGGGCATACGAGCAGTACTTC.

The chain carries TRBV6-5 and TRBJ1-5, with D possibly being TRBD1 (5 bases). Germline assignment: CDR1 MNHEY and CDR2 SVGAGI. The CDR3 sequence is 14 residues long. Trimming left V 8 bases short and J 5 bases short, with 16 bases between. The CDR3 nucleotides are TGTGCCAGCCGTCGGGGGAAAGGCGATCAGCCCCAGCATTTT. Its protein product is CASRRGKGDQPQHF.

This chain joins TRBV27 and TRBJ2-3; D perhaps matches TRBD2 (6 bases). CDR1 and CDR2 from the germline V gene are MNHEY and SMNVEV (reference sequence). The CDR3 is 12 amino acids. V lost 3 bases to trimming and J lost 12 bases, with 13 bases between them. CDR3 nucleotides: TGTGCCAGCAGTTTCGGGGGTTACTGTCAGTATTTT. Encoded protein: CASSFGGYCQYF.

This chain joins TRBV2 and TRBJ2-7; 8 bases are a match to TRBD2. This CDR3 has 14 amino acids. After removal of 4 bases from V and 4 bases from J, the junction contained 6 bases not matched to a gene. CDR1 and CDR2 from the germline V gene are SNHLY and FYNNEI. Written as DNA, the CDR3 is TGTGCCAGCAGTGGGGGACTAGTCATTTACGAGCAGTACTTC. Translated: CASSGGLVIYEQYF.

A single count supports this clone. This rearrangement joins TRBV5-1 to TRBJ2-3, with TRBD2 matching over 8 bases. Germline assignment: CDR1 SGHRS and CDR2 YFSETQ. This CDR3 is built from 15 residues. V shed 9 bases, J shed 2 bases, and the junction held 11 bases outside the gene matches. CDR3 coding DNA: TGCGCCACCGCCGGAGATAGCGGGGACACAGATACGCAGTATTTT. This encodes CATAGDSGDTDTQYF.

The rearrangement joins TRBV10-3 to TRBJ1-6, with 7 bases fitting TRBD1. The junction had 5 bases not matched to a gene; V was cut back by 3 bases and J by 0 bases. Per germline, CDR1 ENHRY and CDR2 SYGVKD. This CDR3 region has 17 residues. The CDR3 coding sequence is TGTGCCATCAGTGACAGACAGGGTAGCTCCTATAATTCACCCCTCCACTTT. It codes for CAISDRQGSSYNSPLHF.

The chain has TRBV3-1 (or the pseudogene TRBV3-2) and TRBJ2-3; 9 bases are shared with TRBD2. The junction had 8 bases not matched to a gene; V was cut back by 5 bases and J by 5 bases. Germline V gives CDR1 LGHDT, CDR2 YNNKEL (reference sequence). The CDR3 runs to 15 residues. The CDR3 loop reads CASSGSGSSRDTQYF. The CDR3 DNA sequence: TGTGCCAGCAGCGGTAGCGGGAGTTCTCGAGATACGCAGTATTTT.

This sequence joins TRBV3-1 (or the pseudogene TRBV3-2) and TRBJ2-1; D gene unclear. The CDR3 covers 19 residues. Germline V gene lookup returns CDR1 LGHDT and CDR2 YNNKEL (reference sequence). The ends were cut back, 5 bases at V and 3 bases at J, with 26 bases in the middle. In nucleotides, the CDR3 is TGTGCCAGCAGCTTCCGAAGGTCCGGCCAGCGTGGATTCTACAATGAGCAGTTCTTC. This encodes CASSFRRSGQRGFYNEQFF.

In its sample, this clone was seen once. CDR3 region: CASSPLAGSVMNEQFF. CDR3 coding DNA: TGTGCCAGCAGCCCCTTGGCGGGGTCTGTTATGAATGAGCAGTTCTTC. The chain links TRBV9 to TRBJ2-1; D perhaps matches TRBD2 (6 bases). V lost 4 bases, J lost 7 bases, and 21 bases lay in between. Germline CDR1 SGDLS, CDR2 YYNGEE. The CDR3 has 16 amino acids.

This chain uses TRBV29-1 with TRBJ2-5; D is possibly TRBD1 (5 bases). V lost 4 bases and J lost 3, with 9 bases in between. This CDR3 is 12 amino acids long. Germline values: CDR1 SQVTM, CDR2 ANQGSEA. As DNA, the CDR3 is TGCAGCGTTGCCCCGACAGAAGAGACCCAGTACTTC. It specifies CSVAPTEETQYF. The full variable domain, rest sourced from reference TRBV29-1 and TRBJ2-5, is SAVISQKPSRDICQRGTSLTIQCQVDSQVTMMFWYRQQPGQSLTLIATANQGSEATYESGFVIDKFPISRPNLTFSTLTVSNMSPEDSSIYLCSVAPTEETQYFGPGTRLLVL.

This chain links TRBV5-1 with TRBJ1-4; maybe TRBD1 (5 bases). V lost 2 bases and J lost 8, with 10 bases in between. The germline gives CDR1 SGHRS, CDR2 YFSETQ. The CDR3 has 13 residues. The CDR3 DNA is TGCGCCAGCAGCTTTTCCAGGGCCGAAAAACTGTTTTTT. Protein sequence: CASSFSRAEKLFF.

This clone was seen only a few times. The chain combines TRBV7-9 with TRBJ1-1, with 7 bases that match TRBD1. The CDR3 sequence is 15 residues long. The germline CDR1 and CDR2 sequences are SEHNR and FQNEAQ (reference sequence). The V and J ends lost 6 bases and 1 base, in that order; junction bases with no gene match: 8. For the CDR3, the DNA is TGTGCCAGCAGACCTACAGGGGTTTGGAACACTGAAGCTTTCTTT. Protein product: CASRPTGVWNTEAFF. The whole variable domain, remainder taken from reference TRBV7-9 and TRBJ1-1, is DTGVSQNPRHKITKRGQNVTFRCDPISEHNRLYWYRQTLGQGPEFLTYFQNEAQLEKSRLLSDRFSAERPKGSFSTLEIQRTEQGDSAMYLCASRPTGVWNTEAFFGQGTRLTVV.

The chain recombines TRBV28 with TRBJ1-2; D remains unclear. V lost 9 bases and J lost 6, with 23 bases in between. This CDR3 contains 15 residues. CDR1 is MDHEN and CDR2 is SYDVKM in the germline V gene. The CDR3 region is CASSAPFPQQNGYTF. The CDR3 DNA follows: TGTGCCAGTAGTGCCCCCTTCCCCCAACAGAATGGCTACACCTTC.

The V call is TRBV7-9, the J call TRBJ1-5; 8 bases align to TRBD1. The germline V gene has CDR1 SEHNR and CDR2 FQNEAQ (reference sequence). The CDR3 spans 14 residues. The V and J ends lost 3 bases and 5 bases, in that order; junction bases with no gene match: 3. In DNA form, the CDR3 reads TGTGCCAGCAGCTTTGGACAGGGTGATCAGCCCCAGCATTTT. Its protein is CASSFGQGDQPQHF.

The CDR3 region is CASSPGTALSLGQYF. CDR3 coding DNA: TGCGCCAGCAGCCCGGGGACAGCATTGTCATTGGGGCAGTACTTC. V gene TRBV5-1 combines with J gene TRBJ2-7; 7 bases are a match to TRBD1. In germline, CDR1 is SGHRS, CDR2 YFSETQ. The CDR3 is 15 residues long. After removal of 4 bases from V and 9 bases from J, the junction contained 16 bases not matched to a gene. The entire variable domain, with the rest obtained from reference TRBV5-1 and TRBJ2-7, is as follows: KAGVTQTPRYLIKTRGQQVTLSCSPISGHRSVSWYQQTPGQGLQFLFEYFSETQRNKGNFPGRFSGRQFSNSRSEMNVSTLELGDSALYLCASSPGTALSLGQYFGPGTRLTVT.

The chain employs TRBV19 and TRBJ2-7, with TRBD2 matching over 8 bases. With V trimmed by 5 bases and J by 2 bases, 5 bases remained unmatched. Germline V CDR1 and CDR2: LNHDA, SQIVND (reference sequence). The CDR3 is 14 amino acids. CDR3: CASSAQRGTYEQYF. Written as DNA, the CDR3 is TGTGCCAGTAGTGCACAGCGGGGGACCTACGAGCAGTACTTC. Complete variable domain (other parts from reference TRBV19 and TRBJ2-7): DGGITQSPKYLFRKEGQNVTLSCEQNLNHDAMYWYRQDPGQGLRLIYYSQIVNDFQKGDIAEGYSVSREKKESFPLTVTSAQKNPTAFYLCASSAQRGTYEQYFGPGTRLTVT.

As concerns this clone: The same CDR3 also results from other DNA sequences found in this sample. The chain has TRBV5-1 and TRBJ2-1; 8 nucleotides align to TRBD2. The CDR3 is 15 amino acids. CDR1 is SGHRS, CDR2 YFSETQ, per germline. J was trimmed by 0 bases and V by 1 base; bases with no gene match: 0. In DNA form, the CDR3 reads TGCGCCAGCAGCTTGACTAGCGGCTCCTACAATGAGCAGTTCTTC. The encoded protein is CASSLTSGSYNEQFF.